One sample yielded the 8 T cell receptor beta chains listed below, sequenced in a study of blood T cell repertoires in COVID-19. Some clones are missing from TCRdb's copy, which holds only in-frame ones; the method was immunoSEQ multiplex PCR. This sample has 200,000 to 250,000 clones, with around 83% found just once. Material for sequencing was peripheral blood. These receptors originate from a woman in her forties or fifties with acute or convalescent COVID-19.

This sequence joins TRBV7-8 and TRBJ2-1; TRBD1 is a possible D gene (5 bases). CDR3 length: 13 amino acids. In germline, CDR1 is SGHVS, CDR2 FQNEAQ. With 5 bases removed from V and 9 bases from J, the gap between germline ends came to 14 bases. The CDR3 DNA is TGTGCCAGCAGCCCCCAGGGATTGAGTGAGCAGTTCTTC. This translates into CASSPQGLSEQFF.

The J gene is TRBJ2-2, the V gene TRBV18; D possibly corresponds to TRBD1 (5 bases). The CDR3 is 16 amino acids. CDR1 is KGHSH, CDR2 LQKENI, per germline. Trimming pared 3 bases from V and 5 bases from J, leaving 16 bases between. CDR3 nucleotide sequence: TGTGCCAGCTCACCCTTCGTGGGCAGGGATACCGGGGAGCTGTTTTTT. The encoded protein is CASSPFVGRDTGELFF.

As for this clone: An end of the junction does not agree with germline; a read error may underlie this. Other DNA sequences in this specimen translate into the identical CDR3. The V call is TRBV23-1, the J call TRBJ1-1; D ambiguous. TRBV23-1 is marked as an open reading frame, function uncertain. This CDR3 region has 16 residues. DNA of the CDR3: TGTGCCAGCAGTCAATCAGGAGCGCTCGGTGGGACTGAAGCTTTCTTT. Translation: CASSQSGALGGTEAFF.

The J gene is TRBJ2-2, the V gene TRBV7-2; TRBD2 matches at 8 bases. This CDR3 is 15 amino acids long. J lost 2 bases, V lost 5 bases, and 4 bases had no gene match. CDR1 SGHTA and CDR2 FQGNSA come from the germline V gene. Here the CDR3 DNA reads TGTGCCAGCAGCACACTAGCGGTTAACACCGGGGAGCTGTTTTTT. Amino acids: CASSTLAVNTGELFF.

In this sample, this clone turned up once. This sequence joins TRBV12-3 or TRBV12-4 and TRBJ2-2, with D possibly TRBD2 on 6 matching bases. The CDR3 is made up of 12 amino acids. Trimming removed 10 bases at V and 4 bases at J, with 10 bases between. CDR3 sequence: CANAAGTGELFF. CDR3 sequence (DNA): TGTGCCAACGCAGCGGGCACCGGGGAGCTGTTTTTT.

The chain joins TRBV9 to TRBJ2-2; TRBD2 is a possible D gene (5 bases). In germline, CDR1 is SGDLS, CDR2 YYNGEE. The V end lost 0 bases, the J end lost 5 bases, and 14 bases lay between the germline ends. The CDR3 extends over 16 amino acids. CDR3 in DNA: TGTGCCAGCAGCGTAGTACCTAGACCGGGGACCGGGGAGCTGTTTTTT. Translated: CASSVVPRPGTGELFF.

The chain couples TRBV19 to TRBJ1-6; 10 positions match TRBD1. Germline lookup yields CDR1 LNHDA and CDR2 SQIVND (reference sequence). The CDR3 has 15 amino acids. With 6 bases clipped from V and 5 bases from J, the junction kept 4 bases outside the gene matches. The CDR3 loop is CASSHGTGDNSPLHF. CDR3 nucleotides: TGTGCCAGTAGCCATGGGACAGGGGATAATTCACCCCTCCACTTT. Based on the CDR3 plus reference TRBV19 and TRBJ1-6, the full variable domain is DGGITQSPKYLFRKEGQNVTLSCEQNLNHDAMYWYRQDPGQGLRLIYYSQIVNDFQKGDIAEGYSVSREKKESFPLTVTSAQKNPTAFYLCASSHGTGDNSPLHFGNGTRLTVT.

The V gene is TRBV7-3, the J gene TRBJ2-7; D gene uncertain. This CDR3 comprises 13 residues. Germline CDR1 and CDR2: SGHTA and FQGTGA. Between the trimmed V and J ends, which lost 0 bases and 3 bases, there was a span of 6 bases. Here the CDR3 DNA reads TGTGCCAGCAGCTTAACGCGAGACTACGAGCAGTACTTC. Translation: CASSLTRDYEQYF.